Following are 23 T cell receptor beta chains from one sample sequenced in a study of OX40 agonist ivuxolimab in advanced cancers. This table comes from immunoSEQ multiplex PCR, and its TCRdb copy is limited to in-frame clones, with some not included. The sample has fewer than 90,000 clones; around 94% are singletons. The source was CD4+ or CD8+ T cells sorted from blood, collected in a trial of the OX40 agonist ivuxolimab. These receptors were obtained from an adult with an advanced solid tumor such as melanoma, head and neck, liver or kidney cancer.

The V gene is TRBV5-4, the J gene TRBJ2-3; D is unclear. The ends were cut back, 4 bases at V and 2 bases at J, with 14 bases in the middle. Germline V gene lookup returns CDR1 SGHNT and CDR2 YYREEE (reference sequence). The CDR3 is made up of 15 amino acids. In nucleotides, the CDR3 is TGTGCCAGCAGCGAGAGGCCTAGGGACACAGATACGCAGTATTTT. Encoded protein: CASSERPRDTDTQYF.

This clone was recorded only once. Here the CDR3 DNA reads TGTGCCAGCAGCCAAGATCCAGGAACCCTAGGGGTCTACGAGCAGTACTTC. Translation gives CASSQDPGTLGVYEQYF. The chain couples TRBV14 to TRBJ2-7, with D possibly TRBD1 on 5 matching bases. The V end was cut by 0 bases, the J end by 3 bases, with 18 bases between. The germline V gene encodes CDR1 SGHDN and CDR2 FVKESK. The CDR3 runs 17 residues.

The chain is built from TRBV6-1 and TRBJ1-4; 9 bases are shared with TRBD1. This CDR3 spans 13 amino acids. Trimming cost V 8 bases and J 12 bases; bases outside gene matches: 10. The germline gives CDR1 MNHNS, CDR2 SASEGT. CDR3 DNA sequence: TGTGCCAGCGGGGTCACGGGACAGGGTGAACTGTTTTTT. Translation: CASGVTGQGELFF.

The DNA for the CDR3 is TGTGCCAGCTCACCACCCCCAGGCCATAATGAAAAACTGTTTTTT. Its protein is CASSPPPGHNEKLFF. J is TRBJ1-4 and V is TRBV18; D is undetermined. The CDR3 length is 15 residues. The germline V gene has CDR1 KGHSH and CDR2 LQKENI. V was pared by 0 bases and J by 4 bases, with 9 bases between.

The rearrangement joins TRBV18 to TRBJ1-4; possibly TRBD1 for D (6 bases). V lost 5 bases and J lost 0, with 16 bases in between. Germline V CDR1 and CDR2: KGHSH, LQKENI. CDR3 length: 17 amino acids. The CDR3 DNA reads TGTGCCAGCTCAATAGGGACACTAACAGCAACTAATGAAAAACTGTTTTTT. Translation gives CASSIGTLTATNEKLFF. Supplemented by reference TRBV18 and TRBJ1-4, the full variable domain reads NAGVMQNPRHLVRRRGQEARLRCSPMKGHSHVYWYRQLPEEGLKFMVYLQKENIIDESGMPKERFSAEFPKEGPSILRIQQVVRGDSAAYFCASSIGTLTATNEKLFFGSGTQLSVL.

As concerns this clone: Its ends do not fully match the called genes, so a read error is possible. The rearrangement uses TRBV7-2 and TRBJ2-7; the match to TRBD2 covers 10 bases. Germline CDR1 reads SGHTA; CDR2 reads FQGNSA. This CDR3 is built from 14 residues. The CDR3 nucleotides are TGTGCCAGCAGCCTAGCGGGAGATTTAGTCGAGCAGTACTTC. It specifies CASSLAGDLVEQYF.

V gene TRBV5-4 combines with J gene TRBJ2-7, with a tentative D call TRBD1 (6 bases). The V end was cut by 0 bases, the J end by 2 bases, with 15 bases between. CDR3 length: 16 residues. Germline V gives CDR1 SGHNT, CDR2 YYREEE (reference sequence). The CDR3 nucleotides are TGTGCCAGCAGCTTGGAAGACCGGGACACCCCCTACGAGCAGTACTTC. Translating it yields CASSLEDRDTPYEQYF.

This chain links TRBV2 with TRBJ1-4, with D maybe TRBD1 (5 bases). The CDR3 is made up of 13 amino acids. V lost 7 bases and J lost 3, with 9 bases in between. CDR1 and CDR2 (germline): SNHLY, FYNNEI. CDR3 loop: CASTGTSNEKLFF. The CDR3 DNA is TGTGCCAGCACAGGGACTTCTAATGAAAAACTGTTTTTT.

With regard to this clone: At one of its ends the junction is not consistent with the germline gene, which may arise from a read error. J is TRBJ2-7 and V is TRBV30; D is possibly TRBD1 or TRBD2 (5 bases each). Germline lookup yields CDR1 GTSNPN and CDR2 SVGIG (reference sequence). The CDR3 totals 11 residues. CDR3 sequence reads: CAWSVTGPLGF. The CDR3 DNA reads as TGTGCCTGGAGTGTAACGGGGCCCTTAGGCTTC. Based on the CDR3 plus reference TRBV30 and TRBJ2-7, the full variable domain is SQTIHQWPATLVQPVGSPLSLECTVEGTSNPNLYWYRQAAGRGLQLLFYSVGIGQISSEVPQNLSASRPQDRQFILSSKKLLLSDSGFYLCAWSVTGPLGFGPGTRLTVT.

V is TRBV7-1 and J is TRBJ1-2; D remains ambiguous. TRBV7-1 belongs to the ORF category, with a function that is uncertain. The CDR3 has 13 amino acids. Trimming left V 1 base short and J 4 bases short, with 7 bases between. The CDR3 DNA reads TGTGCCAGCAGCTCAGGGCGCAGCTATGGCTACACCTTC. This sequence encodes CASSSGRSYGYTF.

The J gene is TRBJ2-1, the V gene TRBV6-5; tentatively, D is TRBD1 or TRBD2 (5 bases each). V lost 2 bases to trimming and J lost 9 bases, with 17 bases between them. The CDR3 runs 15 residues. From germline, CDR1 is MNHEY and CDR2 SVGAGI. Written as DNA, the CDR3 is TGTGCCAGCAGTTACGAACGGGGCCCGGCGGGTGAGCAGTTCTTC. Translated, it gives CASSYERGPAGEQFF.

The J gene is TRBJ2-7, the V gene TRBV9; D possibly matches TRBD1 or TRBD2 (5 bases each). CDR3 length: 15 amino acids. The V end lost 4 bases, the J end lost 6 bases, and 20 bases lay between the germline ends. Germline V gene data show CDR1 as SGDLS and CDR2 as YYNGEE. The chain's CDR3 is CASSLDIGARSEQYF. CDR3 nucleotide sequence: TGTGCCAGCAGCCTCGACATCGGGGCTAGGAGCGAGCAGTACTTC.

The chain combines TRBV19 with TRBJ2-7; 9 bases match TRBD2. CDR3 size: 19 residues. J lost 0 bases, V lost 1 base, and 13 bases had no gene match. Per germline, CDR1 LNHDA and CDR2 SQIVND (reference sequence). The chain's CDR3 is CASSIGLASGAASSYEQYF. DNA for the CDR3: TGTGCCAGTAGTATAGGCTTGGCTAGCGGGGCGGCAAGCTCCTACGAGCAGTACTTC.

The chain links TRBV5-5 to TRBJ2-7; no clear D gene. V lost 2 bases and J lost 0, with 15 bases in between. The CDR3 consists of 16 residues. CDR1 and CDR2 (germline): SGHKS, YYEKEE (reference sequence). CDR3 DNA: TGTGCCAGCAGCTTAAGCCCTCGGACGGACTCCTACGAGCAGTACTTC. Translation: CASSLSPRTDSYEQYF.

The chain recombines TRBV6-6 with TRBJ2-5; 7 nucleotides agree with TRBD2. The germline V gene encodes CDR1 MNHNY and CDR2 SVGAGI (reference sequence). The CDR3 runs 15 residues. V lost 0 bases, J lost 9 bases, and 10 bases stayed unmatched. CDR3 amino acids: CASSYSIVGGSPQYF. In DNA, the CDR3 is TGTGCCAGCAGTTACTCGATCGTGGGGGGGTCCCCCCAGTACTTC.

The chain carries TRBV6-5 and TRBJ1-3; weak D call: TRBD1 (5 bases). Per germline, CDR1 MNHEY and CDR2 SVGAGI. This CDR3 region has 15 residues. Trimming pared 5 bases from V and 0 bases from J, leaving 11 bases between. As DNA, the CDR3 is TGTGCCAGCAGTACGGGAACAGGCTCTGGAAACACCATATATTTT. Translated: CASSTGTGSGNTIYF.

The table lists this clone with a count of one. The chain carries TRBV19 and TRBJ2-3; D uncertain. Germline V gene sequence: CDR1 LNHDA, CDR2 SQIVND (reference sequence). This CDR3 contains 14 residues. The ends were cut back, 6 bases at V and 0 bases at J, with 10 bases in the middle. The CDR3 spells CASRVLASTDTQYF. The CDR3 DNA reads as TGTGCCAGTAGGGTGCTCGCCAGCACAGATACGCAGTATTTT.

The CDR3 is CASHKFGTGENTQYF. For the CDR3, the DNA is TGTGCCAGCCATAAGTTCGGGACAGGGGAAAATACGCAGTATTTT. This sequence joins TRBV2 and TRBJ2-3, with 10 bases aligning to TRBD1. The junction had 12 bases not matched to a gene; V was cut back by 8 bases and J by 7 bases. Germline values: CDR1 SNHLY, CDR2 FYNNEI. CDR3 length: 15 residues. The variable domain in full, completed from reference TRBV2 and TRBJ2-3, reads EPEVTQTPSHQVTQMGQEVILRCVPISNHLYFYWYRQILGQKVEFLVSFYNNEISEKSEIFDDQFSVERPDGSNFTLKIRSTKLEDSAMYFCASHKFGTGENTQYFGPGTRLTVL.

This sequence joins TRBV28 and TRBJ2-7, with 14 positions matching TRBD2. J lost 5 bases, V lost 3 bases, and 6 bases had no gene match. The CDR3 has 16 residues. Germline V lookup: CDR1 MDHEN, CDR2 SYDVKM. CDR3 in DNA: TGTGCCAGCAGTTTTGAGCTGGGACTAGCGGGAGACGAGCAGTACTTC. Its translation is CASSFELGLAGDEQYF.

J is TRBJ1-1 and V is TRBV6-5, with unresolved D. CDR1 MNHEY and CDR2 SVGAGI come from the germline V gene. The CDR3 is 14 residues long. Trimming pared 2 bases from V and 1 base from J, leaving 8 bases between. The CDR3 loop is CASSYQAGNTEAFF. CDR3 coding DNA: TGTGCCAGCAGTTACCAAGCGGGGAACACTGAAGCTTTCTTT.

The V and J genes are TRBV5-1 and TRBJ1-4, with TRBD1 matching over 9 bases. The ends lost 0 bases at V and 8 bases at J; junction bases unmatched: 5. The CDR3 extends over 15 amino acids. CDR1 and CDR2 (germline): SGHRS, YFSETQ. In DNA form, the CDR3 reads TGCGCCAGCAGCTTGGGGGACAGGGTTCGCGAAAAACTGTTTTTT. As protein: CASSLGDRVREKLFF.

The CDR3 reads CASSPTRLALTYEQYF. CDR3 nucleotide sequence: TGCGCCAGCAGCCCGACTAGACTAGCGCTCACCTACGAGCAGTACTTC. This chain connects TRBV4-1 to TRBJ2-7, with 8 bases aligning to TRBD2. Per germline, CDR1 MGHRA and CDR2 YSYEKL. This CDR3 is 16 amino acids long. With V trimmed by 4 bases and J by 2 bases, 10 bases remained unmatched.

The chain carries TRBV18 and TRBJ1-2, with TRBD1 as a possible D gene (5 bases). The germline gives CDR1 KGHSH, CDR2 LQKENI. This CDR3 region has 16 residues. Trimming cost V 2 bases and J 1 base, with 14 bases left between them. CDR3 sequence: CASSPNRDGLNYGYTF. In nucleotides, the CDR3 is TGTGCCAGCTCACCAAACCGGGACGGACTTAACTATGGCTACACCTTC.